Listed here is a single T cell receptor (beta chain). Its antigen is not identified. The sample originates from a study of T cells in Graves' hyperthyroidism and ophthalmopathy. Study-level findings and limits: The majority of expanded thyroid clonotypes above 0.001 also appeared in blood. The model identified upcoming ophthalmopathy a median around 6 months ahead of onset.

The TCR beta CDR3 regions underwent amplification using RNA transcripts as the source. A set of HTBI primers served as the primers for a first-round RT-PCR of the TCR CDR3. TCRdb redid the calling of the multiplex PCR reads with MiXCR, one entry per CDR3 protein. The sample records under 650,000 distinct CDR3 sequences, 16% being singletons. Germline V gives CDR1 MDHEN, CDR2 SYDVKM. The CDR3 extends over 17 amino acids. The V and J ends lost 3 bases and 7 bases, in that order; junction bases with no gene match: 11. This TCR derives from a woman in her 30s with Graves' hyperthyroidism. The chain links TRBV28 to TRBJ2-7, with TRBD2 identical over 14 bases. Input material: blood. CDR3 nucleotides: TGTGCCAGCAGTTTTAAGACGGGGACTAGCGGGAGAGATGAGCAGTACTTC. Amino acid sequence: CASSFKTGTSGRDEQYF.